This passage covers 13 T cell receptor beta chains from one sample sequenced in a study of T cells in Graves' hyperthyroidism and ophthalmopathy. Researchers amplified the TCR beta CDR3 regions from RNA transcripts. When the TCR CDR3 underwent first-round RT-PCR, the HTBI primer set was used. TCRdb re-called the multiplex PCR reads through MiXCR, storing one row per CDR3 protein. The table records about 620,000 distinct CDR3 sequences, 15% to 20% of them present only once. The material sequenced was blood. These receptors all stem from a woman in her 30s with Graves' hyperthyroidism.

This clonotype was seen many times. This chain connects TRBV20-1 to TRBJ2-3; D gene ambiguous. V lost 3 bases, J lost 2 bases, and 9 bases lay in between. There are 13 residues in the CDR3. Per the germline V gene, CDR1 is DFQATT and CDR2 is SNEGSKA (reference sequence). CDR3 sequence reads: CSASLRVTDTQYF. CDR3 in DNA: TGCAGTGCTAGCCTCCGGGTCACAGATACGCAGTATTTT.

This clonotype was recorded at least ten times. This rearrangement joins TRBV20-1 to TRBJ2-3; 9 bases match TRBD2. This CDR3 contains 14 residues. The V and J ends lost 3 bases and 5 bases, in that order; junction bases with no gene match: 6. Looked up from germline, CDR1 is DFQATT and CDR2 is SNEGSKA (reference sequence). CDR3 sequence reads: CSASELAGVDTQYF. The CDR3 DNA is TGCAGTGCTAGCGAACTAGCGGGCGTAGATACGCAGTATTTT.

This clonotype was seen at least ten times. The chain uses TRBV7-2 and TRBJ1-5; maybe TRBD1 (5 bases). The CDR3 contains 14 residues. Germline V gene data show CDR1 as SGHTA and CDR2 as FQGNSA. Deletions cut 5 bases from V and 0 bases from J, with 8 bases between. The CDR3 coding sequence is TGTGCCAGCAGCCGGAGGGGTAGCAATCAGCCCCAGCATTTT. This gives the protein CASSRRGSNQPQHF.

As DNA, the CDR3 is TGTGCCAGTAAGGAGACGGGGAGGACAGATACGCAGTATTTT. Amino acid sequence: CASKETGRTDTQYF. This chain uses TRBV19 with TRBJ2-3, with D possibly matching TRBD2 (6 bases). Germline CDR1 reads LNHDA; CDR2 reads SQIVND (reference sequence). This CDR3 region has 14 residues. Trimming cost V 7 bases and J 3 bases, with 14 bases left between them.

The chain is built from TRBV6-1 and TRBJ2-2; TRBD2 matches at 7 bases. The CDR3 covers 17 residues. Trimming cost V 4 bases and J 4 bases; bases outside gene matches: 12. Germline assignment: CDR1 MNHNS and CDR2 SASEGT. The CDR3 sequence is CASSALGGTDTTGELFF. The DNA of the CDR3 is TGTGCCAGCAGTGCCCTCGGGGGGACGGACACCACCGGGGAGCTGTTTTTT.

In this sample, this clonotype turned up many times. The chain joins TRBV15 to TRBJ1-5; D is perhaps TRBD1 (5 bases). Trimming took 5 bases from V and 9 from J, leaving 11 bases between them. CDR1 and CDR2 from the germline V gene are LNHNV and YYDKDF (reference sequence). This CDR3 region has 12 residues. The CDR3 spells CATSHNGGPQHF. The DNA for the CDR3 is TGTGCCACCAGCCATAATGGGGGGCCCCAGCATTTT.

This clonotype has more than one count but fewer than ten. Lacking the conserved final phenylalanine or tryptophan, this CDR3 likely reflects a read error. This chain uses TRBV6-1 with TRBJ1-1; D might be TRBD1 (6 bases). V was cut by 3 bases and J by 1 base, with 15 bases left in between. In germline, CDR1 is MNHNS, CDR2 SASEGT. There are 16 residues in the CDR3. The CDR3 here is CASSDGTPLRNTEAFS. The CDR3 region has the DNA TGTGCCAGCAGTGACGGGACACCACTTAGGAACACTGAAGCTTTCTCT.

This clonotype was observed a handful of times. The chain carries TRBV11-3 and TRBJ2-2, with no clear D. Trimming cost V 0 bases and J 1 base, with 9 bases left between them. CDR3 size: 16 residues. Looked up from germline, CDR1 is SGHNT and CDR2 is YENEEA. CDR3 residues: CASSLDLGVNTGELFF. CDR3 DNA sequence: TGTGCCAGCAGCTTAGATCTTGGGGTGAACACCGGGGAGCTGTTTTTT.

This clonotype was seen a handful of times. The chain recombines TRBV10-1 with TRBJ2-2; D uncertain. The CDR3 totals 14 residues. Trimming took off 4 bases at V and 1 base at J, with 7 bases between the two ends. The germline CDR1 and CDR2 sequences are WNHNN and SYGVQD (reference sequence). The CDR3 sequence: CASSAWGNTGELFF. In DNA form, the CDR3 reads TGCGCCAGCAGTGCTTGGGGGAACACCGGGGAGCTGTTTTTT.

The CDR3 region is CASNPGRGGEQFF. CDR3 in DNA: TGTGCCAGCAACCCCGGGAGGGGGGGTGAGCAGTTCTTC. The chain joins TRBV7-6 to TRBJ2-1; 8 bases fit TRBD2. Germline V gene data show CDR1 as SGHVS and CDR2 as FNYEAQ. J lost 9 bases, V lost 7 bases, and 8 bases had no gene match. The CDR3 has 13 amino acids. Full variable domain (outside the CDR3, taken from reference TRBV7-6 and TRBJ2-1): GAGVSQSPRYKVTKRGQDVALRCDPISGHVSLYWYRQALGQGPEFLTYFNYEAQQDKSGLPNDRFSAERPEGSISTLTIQRTEQRDSAMYRCASNPGRGGEQFFGPGTRLTVL.

This clonotype was observed a handful of times. The rearrangement links TRBV9 to TRBJ2-1; weak D call: TRBD1 (6 bases). The CDR3 consists of 14 residues. The V end was cut by 3 bases, the J end by 7 bases, with 14 bases between. CDR1 and CDR2 from the germline V gene are SGDLS and YYNGEE. As DNA, the CDR3 is TGTGCCAGCAGCGGTTACATACAGGGAAATGAGCAGTTCTTC. It is translated as CASSGYIQGNEQFF.

The chain carries TRBV7-6 and TRBJ1-4, with TRBD1 identical over 10 bases. V dropped 6 bases and J dropped 8; count of bases not matched to a gene: 9. This CDR3 region has 15 residues. Germline V gives CDR1 SGHVS, CDR2 FNYEAQ. Here the CDR3 reads CASSYSGTGEEKLFF. For the CDR3, the DNA is TGTGCCAGCAGTTATTCCGGGACAGGGGAAGAAAAACTGTTTTTT.

This clonotype was counted ten times or more. The rearrangement links TRBV5-1 to TRBJ2-1, with a tentative D call TRBD2 (5 bases). CDR3 length: 13 residues. V lost 5 bases, J lost 1 base, and 7 bases lay in between. Germline assignment: CDR1 SGHRS and CDR2 YFSETQ. The CDR3 DNA reads TGCGCCAGCAGTAGCGAGTCCTACAATGAGCAGTTCTTC. Its protein is CASSSESYNEQFF.